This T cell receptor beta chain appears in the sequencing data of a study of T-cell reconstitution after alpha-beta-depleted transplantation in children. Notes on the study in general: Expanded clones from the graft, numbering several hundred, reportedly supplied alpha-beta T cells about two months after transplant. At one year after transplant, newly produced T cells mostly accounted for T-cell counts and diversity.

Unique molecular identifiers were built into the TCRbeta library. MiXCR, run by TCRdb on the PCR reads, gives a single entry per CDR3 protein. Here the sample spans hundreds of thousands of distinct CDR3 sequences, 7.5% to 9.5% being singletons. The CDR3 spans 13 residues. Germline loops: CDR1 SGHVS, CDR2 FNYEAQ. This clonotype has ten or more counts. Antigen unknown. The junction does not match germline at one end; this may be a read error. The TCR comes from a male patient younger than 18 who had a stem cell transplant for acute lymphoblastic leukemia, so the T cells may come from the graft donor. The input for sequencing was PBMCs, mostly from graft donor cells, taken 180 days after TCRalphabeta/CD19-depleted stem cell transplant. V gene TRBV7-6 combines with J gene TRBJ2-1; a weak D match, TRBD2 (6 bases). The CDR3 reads CASSGFGGAFLSF. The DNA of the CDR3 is TGTGCCAGCAGCGGTTTCGGCGGGGCCTTCCTTTCCTTC.